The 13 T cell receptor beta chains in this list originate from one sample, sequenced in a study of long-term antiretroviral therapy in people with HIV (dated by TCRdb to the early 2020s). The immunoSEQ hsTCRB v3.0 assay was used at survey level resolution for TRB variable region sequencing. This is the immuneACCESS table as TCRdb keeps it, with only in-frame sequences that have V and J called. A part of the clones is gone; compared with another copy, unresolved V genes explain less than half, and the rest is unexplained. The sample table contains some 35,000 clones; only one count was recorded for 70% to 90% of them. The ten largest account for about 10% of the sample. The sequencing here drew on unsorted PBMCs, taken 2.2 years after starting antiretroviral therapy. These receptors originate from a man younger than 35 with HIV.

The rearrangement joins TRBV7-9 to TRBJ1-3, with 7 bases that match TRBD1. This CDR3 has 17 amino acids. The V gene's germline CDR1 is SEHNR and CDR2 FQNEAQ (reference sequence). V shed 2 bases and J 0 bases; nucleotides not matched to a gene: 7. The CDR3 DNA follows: TGTGCCAGCAGCTTAACGGGACAGCTAAACTCTGGAAACACCATATATTTT. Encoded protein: CASSLTGQLNSGNTIYF.

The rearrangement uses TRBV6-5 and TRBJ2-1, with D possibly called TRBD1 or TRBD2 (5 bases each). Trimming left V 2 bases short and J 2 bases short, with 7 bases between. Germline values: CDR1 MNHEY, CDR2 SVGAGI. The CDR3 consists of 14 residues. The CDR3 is CASSYRGPYNEQFF. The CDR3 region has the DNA TGTGCCAGCAGTTACCGGGGCCCCTACAATGAGCAGTTCTTC.

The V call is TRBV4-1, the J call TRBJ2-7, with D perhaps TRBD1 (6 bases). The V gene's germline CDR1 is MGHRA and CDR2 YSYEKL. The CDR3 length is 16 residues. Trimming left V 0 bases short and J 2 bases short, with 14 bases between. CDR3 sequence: CASSQDGAGVAYEQYF. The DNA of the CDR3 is TGCGCCAGCAGCCAAGATGGGGCAGGGGTTGCCTACGAGCAGTACTTC.

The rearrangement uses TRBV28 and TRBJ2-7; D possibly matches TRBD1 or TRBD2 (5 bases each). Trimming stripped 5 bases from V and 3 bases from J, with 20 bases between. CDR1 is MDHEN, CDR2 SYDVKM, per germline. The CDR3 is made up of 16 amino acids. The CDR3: CASSPDPGASYYEQYF. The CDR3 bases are TGTGCCAGCAGTCCCGACCCCGGGGCGTCGTACTACGAGCAGTACTTC. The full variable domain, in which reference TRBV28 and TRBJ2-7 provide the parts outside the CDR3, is DVKVTQSSRYLVKRTGEKVFLECVQDMDHENMFWYRQDPGLGLRLIYFSYDVKMKEKGDIPEGYSVSREKKERFSLILESASTNQTSMYLCASSPDPGASYYEQYFGPGTRLTVT.

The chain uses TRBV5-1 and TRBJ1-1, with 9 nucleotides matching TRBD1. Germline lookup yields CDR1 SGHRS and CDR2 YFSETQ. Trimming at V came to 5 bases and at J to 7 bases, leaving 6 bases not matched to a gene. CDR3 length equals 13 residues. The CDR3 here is CASSRDREDEAFF. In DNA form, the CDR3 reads TGCGCCAGCAGTCGGGACAGGGAGGATGAAGCTTTCTTT.

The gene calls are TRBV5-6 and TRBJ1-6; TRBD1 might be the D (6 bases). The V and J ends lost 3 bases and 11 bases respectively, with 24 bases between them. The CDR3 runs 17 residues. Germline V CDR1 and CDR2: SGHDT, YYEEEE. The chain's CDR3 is CASSWGTYHRDGAPLHF. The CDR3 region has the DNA TGTGCCAGCAGCTGGGGGACGTACCACAGGGACGGAGCACCCCTCCACTTT.

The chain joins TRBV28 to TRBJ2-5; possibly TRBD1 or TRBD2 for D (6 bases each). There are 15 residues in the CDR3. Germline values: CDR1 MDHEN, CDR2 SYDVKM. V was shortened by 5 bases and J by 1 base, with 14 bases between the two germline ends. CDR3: CASSVVGGIQETQYF. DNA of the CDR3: TGTGCCAGCAGTGTTGTAGGGGGGATCCAAGAGACCCAGTACTTC.

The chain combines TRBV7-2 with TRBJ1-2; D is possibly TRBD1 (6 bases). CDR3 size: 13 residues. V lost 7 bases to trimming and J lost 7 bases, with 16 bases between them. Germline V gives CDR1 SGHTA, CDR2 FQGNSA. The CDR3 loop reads CASNPDRIRGYTF. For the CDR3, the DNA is TGTGCCAGCAACCCCGACAGGATCCGTGGCTACACCTTC.

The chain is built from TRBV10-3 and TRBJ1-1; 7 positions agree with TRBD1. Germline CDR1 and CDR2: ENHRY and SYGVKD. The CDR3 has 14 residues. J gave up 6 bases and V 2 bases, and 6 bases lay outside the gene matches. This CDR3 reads CAISETGVVPEAFF. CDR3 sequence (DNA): TGTGCCATCAGTGAGACAGGGGTAGTCCCTGAAGCTTTCTTT.

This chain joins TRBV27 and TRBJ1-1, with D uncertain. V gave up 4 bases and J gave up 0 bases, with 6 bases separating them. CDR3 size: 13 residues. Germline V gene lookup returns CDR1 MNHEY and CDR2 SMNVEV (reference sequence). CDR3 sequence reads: CASSYGMNTEAFF. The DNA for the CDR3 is TGTGCCAGCAGTTACGGGATGAACACTGAAGCTTTCTTT.

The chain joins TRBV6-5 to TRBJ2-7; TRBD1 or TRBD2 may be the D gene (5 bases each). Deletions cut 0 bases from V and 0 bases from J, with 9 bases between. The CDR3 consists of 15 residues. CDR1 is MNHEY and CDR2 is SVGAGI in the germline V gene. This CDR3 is CASSYSGTYSYEQYF. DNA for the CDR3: TGTGCCAGCAGTTACTCTGGGACGTACTCCTACGAGCAGTACTTC.

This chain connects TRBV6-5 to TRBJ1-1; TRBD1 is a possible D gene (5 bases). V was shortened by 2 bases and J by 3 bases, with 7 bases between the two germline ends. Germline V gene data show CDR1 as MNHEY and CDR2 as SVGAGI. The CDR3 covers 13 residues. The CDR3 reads CASSYGGYTEAFF. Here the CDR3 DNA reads TGTGCCAGCAGTTACGGGGGATACACTGAAGCTTTCTTT.

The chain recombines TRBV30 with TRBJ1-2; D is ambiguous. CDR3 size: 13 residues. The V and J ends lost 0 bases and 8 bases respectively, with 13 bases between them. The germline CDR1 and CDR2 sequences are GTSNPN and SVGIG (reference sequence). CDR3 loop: CAWSVERAVGYTF. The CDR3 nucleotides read TGTGCCTGGAGTGTAGAAAGGGCTGTAGGCTACACCTTC.